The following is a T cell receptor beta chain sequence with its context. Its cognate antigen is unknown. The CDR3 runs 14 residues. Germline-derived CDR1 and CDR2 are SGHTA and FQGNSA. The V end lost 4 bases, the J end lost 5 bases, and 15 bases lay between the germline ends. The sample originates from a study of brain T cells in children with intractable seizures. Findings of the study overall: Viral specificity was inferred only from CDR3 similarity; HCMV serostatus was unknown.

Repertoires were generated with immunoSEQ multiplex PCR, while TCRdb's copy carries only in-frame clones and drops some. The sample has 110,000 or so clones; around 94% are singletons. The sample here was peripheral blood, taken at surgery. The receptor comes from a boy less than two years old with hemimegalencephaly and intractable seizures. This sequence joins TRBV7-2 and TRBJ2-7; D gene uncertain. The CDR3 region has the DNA TGTGCCAGCAGCTCCTTCAACCTGGGTAACGAGCAGTACTTC. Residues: CASSSFNLGNEQYF.